The 20 T cell receptor beta chains in this list originate from one sample, sequenced in a study of blood T cell repertoires in COVID-19. Here immunoSEQ multiplex PCR was the method, and the copy in TCRdb shows in-frame clones only, minus some. The sample has approximately 210,000 clones; about 89% are singletons. The sample consisted of peripheral blood. Source of these receptors: a woman aged 40 to 49 with acute or convalescent COVID-19.

This chain connects TRBV27 to TRBJ2-5; 8 positions match TRBD2. CDR1 is MNHEY and CDR2 is SMNVEV in the germline V gene (reference sequence). The V gene end was trimmed by 8 bases and the J gene end by 4 bases; junction bases not matched to a gene: 9. The CDR3 loop spans 14 amino acids. The CDR3 DNA sequence: TGTGCCAGCGGGGTGGGGACTAGAGGAGAGACCCAGTACTTC. The encoded protein is CASGVGTRGETQYF.

The genes are TRBV2 and TRBJ2-1, with TRBD2 matching 10 bases. J lost 1 base, V lost 4 bases, and 1 base had no gene match. Germline CDR1 reads SNHLY; CDR2 reads FYNNEI. This CDR3 spans 15 amino acids. The CDR3 is CASSGLAGSYNEQFF. For the CDR3, the DNA is TGTGCCAGCAGTGGACTAGCGGGTTCCTACAATGAGCAGTTCTTC.

Only one count was recorded for this clone. The chain combines TRBV19 with TRBJ2-6, with D maybe TRBD2 (5 bases). Between the trimmed V and J ends, which lost 5 bases and 0 bases, there was a span of 8 bases. Germline CDR1 and CDR2: LNHDA and SQIVND (reference sequence). This CDR3 is built from 15 residues. CDR3 sequence reads: CASSAGLSGANVLTF. CDR3 nucleotides: TGTGCCAGTAGTGCGGGTCTCTCTGGGGCCAACGTCCTGACTTTC.

V gene TRBV3-1 (or the pseudogene TRBV3-2) combines with J gene TRBJ2-3, with no clear D. The CDR3 covers 14 residues. V gave up 1 base and J gave up 5 bases, with 10 bases separating them. CDR1 and CDR2 (germline): LGHDT, YNNKEL (reference sequence). The CDR3 region has the DNA TGTGCCAGCAGCCAAGTTCTATTCTTAGATACGCAGTATTTT. As protein: CASSQVLFLDTQYF.

In nucleotides, the CDR3 is TGTGCCAGCACTAGGTCGAGACAGACTGAAGCTTTCTTT. Translation: CASTRSRQTEAFF. The chain uses TRBV6-5 and TRBJ1-1; possibly TRBD1 for D (5 bases). Looked up from germline, CDR1 is MNHEY and CDR2 is SVGAGI. This CDR3 region has 13 residues. Trimming left V 7 bases short and J 5 bases short, with 14 bases between.

The chain employs TRBV6-5 and TRBJ2-7; 8 bases are shared with TRBD1. This CDR3 region has 12 residues. V dropped 5 bases and J dropped 7; count of bases not matched to a gene: 4. The germline V gene encodes CDR1 MNHEY and CDR2 SVGAGI. The CDR3 loop reads CASSPQGEEQYV. The CDR3 nucleotides are TGTGCCAGCAGTCCACAGGGGGAAGAGCAGTACGTC.

The chain carries TRBV5-1 and TRBJ1-5; no clear D. Looked up from germline, CDR1 is SGHRS and CDR2 is YFSETQ. The CDR3 is 14 amino acids. The ends were cut back, 7 bases at V and 4 bases at J, with 15 bases in the middle. The CDR3 nucleotides read TGCGCCAGCCAGAATGAGGGAAAGAATCAGCCCCAGCATTTT. Protein sequence: CASQNEGKNQPQHF. The full variable domain, completed using reference TRBV5-1 and TRBJ1-5, is KAGVTQTPRYLIKTRGQQVTLSCSPISGHRSVSWYQQTPGQGLQFLFEYFSETQRNKGNFPGRFSGRQFSNSRSEMNVSTLELGDSALYLCASQNEGKNQPQHFGDGTRLSIL.

This chain links TRBV5-5 with TRBJ1-2; D is possibly TRBD1 (5 bases). Trimming took off 1 base at V and 2 bases at J, with 15 bases between the two ends. This CDR3 contains 16 residues. Germline loops: CDR1 SGHKS, CDR2 YYEKEE (reference sequence). This CDR3 reads CASSLTPGLDNYGYTF. The DNA for the CDR3 is TGTGCCAGCAGCTTGACACCAGGGCTGGACAACTATGGCTACACCTTC.

Remarks on this clone: Within the sample, other DNA sequences also encode this same CDR3. The chain couples TRBV19 to TRBJ1-5, with 9 bases aligning to TRBD1. Per the germline V gene, CDR1 is LNHDA and CDR2 is SQIVND (reference sequence). The CDR3 runs to 15 residues. V gave up 1 base and J gave up 4 bases; unmatched junction bases: 2. CDR3 in DNA: TGTGCCAGTAGTATAGCGGGACAGGGTAATCAGCCCCAGCATTTT. It yields the protein CASSIAGQGNQPQHF.

The chain employs TRBV6-6 and TRBJ1-3; 8 nucleotides agree with TRBD1. There are 14 residues in the CDR3. The trim removed 6 bases at V and 4 bases at J, leaving 5 bases unmatched. Germline V gene sequence: CDR1 MNHNY, CDR2 SVGAGI (reference sequence). The CDR3 bases are TGTGCCAGCAGCAAGACAGGGGAAGGAAACACCATATATTTT. Translation gives CASSKTGEGNTIYF.

V usage is TRBV13 and J usage is TRBJ2-5, with 9 nucleotides matching TRBD2. J gave up 5 bases and V 6 bases, and 10 bases lay outside the gene matches. Germline-derived CDR1 and CDR2 are PRHDT and FYEKMQ (reference sequence). This CDR3 is 15 amino acids long. The chain's CDR3 is CASRRGGTSSETQYF. The CDR3 DNA follows: TGTGCCAGCAGGCGGGGGGGAACCTCGTCCGAGACCCAGTACTTC.

The rearrangement joins TRBV9 to TRBJ2-2; D perhaps matches TRBD2 (5 bases). Germline V gene data show CDR1 as SGDLS and CDR2 as YYNGEE. The CDR3 contains 17 residues. V was pared by 0 bases and J by 1 base, with 13 bases between. The DNA for the CDR3 is TGTGCCAGCAGCGTAGCCTCTGGCGGGCGGAACACCGGGGAGCTGTTTTTT. It translates to CASSVASGGRNTGELFF.

The chain couples TRBV13 to TRBJ2-1; 7 bases align to TRBD1. The germline gives CDR1 PRHDT, CDR2 FYEKMQ (reference sequence). The CDR3 covers 14 residues. V trimming: 5 bases; J trimming: 7 bases; junction bases outside the gene matches: 8. The CDR3: CASSDKDRVNEQFF. CDR3 nucleotide sequence: TGTGCCAGCAGCGATAAAGACAGGGTGAATGAGCAGTTCTTC.

V and J are TRBV9 and TRBJ1-1, with a possible D match to TRBD1 (5 bases). CDR1 and CDR2 (germline): SGDLS, YYNGEE. The CDR3 spans 15 residues. The V and J ends lost 0 bases and 5 bases respectively, with 14 bases between them. CDR3: CASSVAPFGGTEAFF. The CDR3 region has the DNA TGTGCCAGCAGCGTAGCCCCGTTTGGGGGGACTGAAGCTTTCTTT.

The V gene is TRBV7-8, the J gene TRBJ2-7; D may be TRBD1 (6 bases). The V end lost 1 base, the J end lost 8 bases, and 21 bases lay between the germline ends. The CDR3 is 16 amino acids. The germline CDR1 and CDR2 sequences are SGHVS and FQNEAQ. The CDR3 loop is CASSLEAGTPFSKQYV. The CDR3, as DNA: TGTGCCAGCAGCTTAGAAGCCGGGACACCCTTTTCCAAGCAGTACGTC.

The chain couples TRBV27 to TRBJ2-3, with 7 bases that match TRBD2. V lost 3 bases to trimming and J lost 5 bases; unmatched junction nucleotides: 11. The CDR3 runs to 16 residues. The germline gives CDR1 MNHEY, CDR2 SMNVEV (reference sequence). CDR3 sequence: CASSFLGGVIGDTQYF. The CDR3 nucleotides are TGTGCCAGCAGTTTCCTGGGAGGGGTAATCGGAGATACGCAGTATTTT.

Comments on this clone: At one boundary the junction diverges from the germline segment, which might be a read error. The chain couples TRBV5-4 to TRBJ2-1, with 8 bases identical to TRBD1. The CDR3 runs to 17 residues. Germline-derived CDR1 and CDR2 are SGHNT and YYREEE (reference sequence). DNA for the CDR3: TGTGCCAGCAGCCAAAGGACAGGGAAGGCTGGGTACAGTGAGCAGTTCTTC. It encodes CASSQRTGKAGYSEQFF.

This chain connects TRBV5-6 to TRBJ1-2; 11 bases are shared with TRBD1. J lost 7 bases, V lost 1 base, and 6 bases had no gene match. The CDR3 has 15 residues. Germline V lookup: CDR1 SGHDT, CDR2 YYEEEE. In DNA form, the CDR3 reads TGTGCCAGCAGCTTGCCGGACAGGGGGCAGGGTGGCTACACCTTC. Translated: CASSLPDRGQGGYTF.

The chain is built from TRBV9 and TRBJ2-1; 8 bases map to TRBD1. Germline loops: CDR1 SGDLS, CDR2 YYNGEE. The ends lost 4 bases at V and 6 bases at J; junction bases unmatched: 3. This CDR3 spans 13 amino acids. The CDR3 region has the DNA TGTGCCAGCAGCTTGACAGGGGTCAATGAGCAGTTCTTC. Translation: CASSLTGVNEQFF. The full variable domain, in which reference TRBV9 and TRBJ2-1 provide the parts outside the CDR3, is DSGVTQTPKHLITATGQRVTLRCSPRSGDLSVYWYQQSLDQGLQFLIQYYNGEERAKGNILERFSAQQFPDLHSELNLSSLELGDSALYFCASSLTGVNEQFFGPGTRLTVL.

The chain uses TRBV6-1 and TRBJ1-1; 7 bases map to TRBD1. The CDR3 is 15 amino acids. V gave up 1 base and J gave up 1 base; unmatched junction bases: 3. The V gene's germline CDR1 is MNHNS and CDR2 SASEGT. The CDR3 is CASSEGGTENTEAFF. The DNA of the CDR3 is TGTGCCAGCAGTGAAGGAGGGACAGAGAACACTGAAGCTTTCTTT.